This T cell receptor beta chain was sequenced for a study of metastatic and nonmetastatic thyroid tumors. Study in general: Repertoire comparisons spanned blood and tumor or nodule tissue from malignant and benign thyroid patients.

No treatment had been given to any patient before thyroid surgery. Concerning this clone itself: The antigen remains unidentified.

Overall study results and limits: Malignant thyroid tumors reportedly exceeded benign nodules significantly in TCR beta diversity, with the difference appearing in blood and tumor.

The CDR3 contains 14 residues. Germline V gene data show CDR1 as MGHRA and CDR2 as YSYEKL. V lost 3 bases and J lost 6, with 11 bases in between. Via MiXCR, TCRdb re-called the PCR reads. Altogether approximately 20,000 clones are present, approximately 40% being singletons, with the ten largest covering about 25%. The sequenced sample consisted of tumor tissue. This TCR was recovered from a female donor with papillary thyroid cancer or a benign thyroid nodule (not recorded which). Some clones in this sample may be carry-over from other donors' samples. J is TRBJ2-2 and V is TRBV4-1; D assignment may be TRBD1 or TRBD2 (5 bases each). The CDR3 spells CASSQGDRPGELFF. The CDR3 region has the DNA TGCGCCAGCAGCCAGGGGGATCGTCCCGGGGAGCTGTTTTTT.